This section outlines one TCR beta chain sequence together with its context. This entry belongs to a study of blood T cell repertoires in COVID-19. Profiled with immunoSEQ multiplex PCR; TCRdb holds only in-frame clones, not every one. The profile covers approximately 140,000 clones, with around 89% appearing a single time and 2.5% taken by the ten largest. The CDR3 extends over 17 amino acids. Germline V gene data show CDR1 as SGHNT and CDR2 as YYREEE (reference sequence). The V and J ends lost 0 bases and 4 bases, in that order; junction bases with no gene match: 4. The sequenced material came from peripheral blood. This clonotype originated in a human donor with COVID-19, enrolled during active disease. The donor label of this sample is uncertain. V usage is TRBV5-4 and J usage is TRBJ2-3; the match to TRBD2 covers 14 bases. The CDR3 sequence is CASSLGGLAGESDTQYF. The CDR3 DNA is TGTGCCAGCAGCTTGGGGGGACTAGCGGGAGAATCAGATACGCAGTATTTT.